The 31 T cell receptor beta chains given below trace back to one sample, sequenced in a study of monozygotic twins with cystic fibrosis (dated by TCRdb to about 2021). Receptors were amplified or captured by the immunoSEQ multiplex PCR assay. Held by TCRdb, this immuneACCESS table contains in-frame sequences only and omits some clones. Under half of the omission traces to an unresolved V gene where checked; the cause of the rest is unknown. The sample yields some 10,000 clones; just over 99% were counted once. The ten biggest clones cover around 0.4% of the sample. Sample: blood. These receptors were obtained from a young man with cystic fibrosis.

CDR3 amino acids: CASSRQGPLNTEAFF. CDR3 nucleotide sequence: TGTGCCAGCAGTAGACAGGGGCCGCTGAACACTGAAGCTTTCTTT. The chain has TRBV7-9 and TRBJ1-1; 8 positions agree with TRBD1. J was trimmed by 0 bases and V by 6 bases; bases with no gene match: 6. The CDR3 contains 15 residues. Germline V gene data show CDR1 as SEHNR and CDR2 as FQNEAQ (reference sequence).

The rearrangement uses TRBV6-1 and TRBJ2-3, with 10 bases matching TRBD1. Per germline, CDR1 MNHNS and CDR2 SASEGT. V lost 6 bases to trimming and J lost 5 bases; unmatched junction nucleotides: 5. CDR3 size: 14 residues. The chain's CDR3 is CASRRDRGIDTQYF. The CDR3 coding sequence is TGTGCCAGCAGGAGGGACAGGGGCATAGATACGCAGTATTTT.

The sample holds one count of this clone. V and J are TRBV7-9 and TRBJ2-7, with unresolved D. This CDR3 comprises 17 residues. The germline CDR1 and CDR2 sequences are SEHNR and FQNEAQ (reference sequence). Trimming shortened V by 7 bases and J by 5 bases, and 27 bases separated the two germline ends. The CDR3, as DNA: TGTGCCAGCAACAACTTGGATGGGTCGGAGCCCCTAGACGAGCAGTACTTC. It is translated as CASNNLDGSEPLDEQYF.

The rearrangement uses TRBV19 and TRBJ1-5; D is ambiguous. The V end was cut by 10 bases, the J end by 5 bases, with 18 bases between. The germline V gene has CDR1 LNHDA and CDR2 SQIVND (reference sequence). The CDR3 is 14 residues long. CDR3 DNA sequence: TGTGCCACTGACGCCGGGCCTACACATCAGCCCCAGCATTTT. This sequence encodes CATDAGPTHQPQHF.

This chain connects TRBV4-2 to TRBJ2-1; 7 bases line up with TRBD2. This CDR3 spans 19 amino acids. The junction had 18 bases not matched to a gene; V was cut back by 1 base and J by 6 bases. Germline V CDR1 and CDR2: LGHNA, YNFKEQ. The CDR3 region is CASSQGRGAGLGGLNEQFF. DNA for the CDR3: TGTGCCAGCAGCCAAGGGCGTGGGGCAGGACTAGGTGGTCTCAATGAGCAGTTCTTC.

The chain uses TRBV5-1 and TRBJ2-3; no firm D call. Trimming stripped 2 bases from V and 0 bases from J, with 7 bases between. From germline, CDR1 is SGHRS and CDR2 YFSETQ. This CDR3 is built from 14 residues. The CDR3 nucleotides are TGCGCCAGCAGCTTTTCGGACAGCACAGATACGCAGTATTTT. Translating it yields CASSFSDSTDTQYF.

The chain employs TRBV6-5 and TRBJ1-2, with TRBD1 matching over 9 bases. The CDR3 runs 13 residues. V lost 5 bases, J lost 8 bases, and 6 bases stayed unmatched. The germline V gene has CDR1 MNHEY and CDR2 SVGAGI. In DNA form, the CDR3 reads TGTGCCAGCAGTCTCACAGGGGGCAGAGGCTACACCTTC. Amino acid sequence: CASSLTGGRGYTF.

This chain connects TRBV7-2 to TRBJ1-4, with a weak D call TRBD1 (5 bases). The CDR3 spans 15 residues. Per germline, CDR1 SGHTA and CDR2 FQGNSA. The V end was cut by 3 bases, the J end by 7 bases, with 15 bases between. The CDR3 here is CASSLGGSGSEKLFF. CDR3 DNA: TGTGCCAGCAGCTTGGGTGGTTCAGGGTCTGAAAAACTGTTTTTT.

The J gene is TRBJ2-3, the V gene TRBV19; a weak D match, TRBD1 (5 bases). Per germline, CDR1 LNHDA and CDR2 SQIVND (reference sequence). The CDR3 is 14 amino acids. V gave up 3 bases and J gave up 7 bases, with 14 bases separating them. CDR3 DNA: TGTGCCAGTAGTATCGGTCCAGGGCGCAATACGCAGTATTTT. Residues: CASSIGPGRNTQYF.

A note on this clone: The germline gene is not matched at one end of the junction; a read error may be the cause. The rearrangement links TRBV27 to TRBJ2-7; possibly TRBD2 for D (5 bases). Germline V gene data show CDR1 as MNHEY and CDR2 as SMNVEV (reference sequence). The CDR3 is 12 residues long. CDR3 DNA: TGTGCCAGCAATTTATATGGAGGCGAGCAGTACTTC. This encodes CASNLYGGEQYF.

With regard to this clone: Germline and junction disagree at one end, which may indicate a read error. The chain couples TRBV29-1 to TRBJ1-5; D gene ambiguous. The CDR3 spans 12 residues. Germline-derived CDR1 and CDR2 are SQVTM and ANQGSEA. The chain's CDR3 is CSVKELNQPQHF. Written as DNA, the CDR3 is TGCAGCGTTAAAGAGTTGAATCAGCCCCAGCATTTT.

In regard to this clone: Sequence at one end of the junction differs from germline and may be a read error. This chain joins TRBV10-3 and TRBJ2-2; 8 bases align to TRBD2. The CDR3 runs 16 residues. The V gene's germline CDR1 is ENHRY and CDR2 SYGVKD. CDR3 in amino acids: CAISESGSGNAGELFF. CDR3 coding DNA: TGTGCCATCAGTGAGTCGGGTAGCGGGAACGCCGGGGAGCTGTTTTTT.

The DNA for the CDR3 is TGTGCCAGCAGCGCCGGCACCAATAGCAATCAGCCCCAGCATTTT. Translating it yields CASSAGTNSNQPQHF. The gene calls are TRBV9 and TRBJ1-5; D gene ambiguous. Germline V lookup: CDR1 SGDLS, CDR2 YYNGEE. The CDR3 has 15 residues. V was shortened by 3 bases and J by 0 bases, with 10 bases between the two germline ends.

The J gene is TRBJ2-7, the V gene TRBV27, with D perhaps matching TRBD1 or TRBD2 (6 bases each). The CDR3 spans 18 residues. V lost 5 bases and J 6 bases, leaving 29 bases between the germline ends. Germline V CDR1 and CDR2: MNHEY, SMNVEV (reference sequence). The CDR3 spells CASSPSEGGTPLSSEQYF. The CDR3 DNA sequence: TGTGCCAGCAGTCCCTCCGAAGGAGGGACACCTTTAAGTTCCGAGCAGTACTTC.

The gene calls are TRBV19 and TRBJ2-5, with TRBD2 matching 10 bases. The CDR3 is made up of 16 amino acids. V shed 3 bases, J shed 2 bases, and the junction held 6 bases outside the gene matches. The germline V gene has CDR1 LNHDA and CDR2 SQIVND (reference sequence). The CDR3 region has the DNA TGTGCCAGTAGTATTTTTGGACTAGCGGCACAAGAGACCCAGTACTTC. Residues: CASSIFGLAAQETQYF.

V usage is TRBV2 and J usage is TRBJ2-1, with D tentatively TRBD1 or TRBD2 (5 bases each). Deletions cut 3 bases from V and 10 bases from J, with 7 bases between. Germline CDR1 and CDR2: SNHLY and FYNNEI. The CDR3 extends over 11 amino acids. The CDR3 nucleotides are TGTGCCAGCAGTGAGGGGGTGGAGCAGTTCTTC. It encodes CASSEGVEQFF. The full variable domain, rest sourced from reference TRBV2 and TRBJ2-1, is EPEVTQTPSHQVTQMGQEVILRCVPISNHLYFYWYRQILGQKVEFLVSFYNNEISEKSEIFDDQFSVERPDGSNFTLKIRSTKLEDSAMYFCASSEGVEQFFGPGTRLTVL.

This clone was detected once. The V call is TRBV28, the J call TRBJ2-3; 7 nucleotides line up with TRBD1. There are 15 residues in the CDR3. Germline V gene lookup returns CDR1 MDHEN and CDR2 SYDVKM. Losses at the gene ends were 6 bases for V and 3 bases for J; bases not matched to a gene: 9. This CDR3 reads CASRTGTVGTDTQYF. CDR3 bases: TGTGCCAGCAGGACCGGGACAGTGGGGACAGATACGCAGTATTTT.

The chain links TRBV19 to TRBJ2-1, with 11 bases that match TRBD2. Germline V gives CDR1 LNHDA, CDR2 SQIVND (reference sequence). After removal of 5 bases from V and 10 bases from J, the junction contained 13 bases not matched to a gene. The CDR3 is 16 residues long. CDR3 amino acids: CASSYRTSGSGWEQFF. The CDR3 coding sequence is TGTGCCAGTAGTTACCGAACTAGCGGGAGCGGTTGGGAGCAGTTCTTC. Full variable domain (rest looked up from reference TRBV19 and TRBJ2-1): DGGITQSPKYLFRKEGQNVTLSCEQNLNHDAMYWYRQDPGQGLRLIYYSQIVNDFQKGDIAEGYSVSREKKESFPLTVTSAQKNPTAFYLCASSYRTSGSGWEQFFGPGTRLTVL.

This clone appeared once. This chain uses TRBV7-2 with TRBJ2-7, with 9 nucleotides matching TRBD1. The CDR3 runs to 14 residues. The V gene end was trimmed by 3 bases and the J gene end by 2 bases; junction bases not matched to a gene: 2. Germline V gene lookup returns CDR1 SGHTA and CDR2 FQGNSA. The DNA of the CDR3 is TGTGCCAGCAGCTTCGGGACAGGGCCCTACGAGCAGTACTTC. Translation: CASSFGTGPYEQYF.

The genes are TRBV6-1 and TRBJ1-1, with TRBD1 matching 9 bases. V was clipped by 5 bases and J by 5 bases; unmatched bases: 6. Germline V CDR1 and CDR2: MNHNS, SASEGT. This CDR3 region has 14 residues. CDR3 in DNA: TGTGCCAGCAGTTTCGGACAGGGGCGAACTGAAGCTTTCTTT. Amino acid sequence: CASSFGQGRTEAFF.

J is TRBJ1-1 and V is TRBV5-1, with TRBD1 identical over 9 bases. The CDR3 is 16 amino acids. Losses at the gene ends were 5 bases for V and 0 bases for J; bases not matched to a gene: 8. CDR1 and CDR2 (germline): SGHRS, YFSETQ. CDR3 sequence (DNA): TGCGCCAGCAGTTCCGGGACAGGGACCATGAACACTGAAGCTTTCTTT. It specifies CASSSGTGTMNTEAFF.

The CDR3 sequence: CASSLGLAGALDTQYF. In DNA form, the CDR3 reads TGTGCCAGCAGTCTAGGACTAGCGGGAGCTTTAGATACGCAGTATTTT. The J gene is TRBJ2-3, the V gene TRBV2, with 13 positions matching TRBD2. V was pared by 5 bases and J by 5 bases, with 7 bases of the junction left unmatched. Germline CDR1 is SNHLY and CDR2 is FYNNEI. CDR3 length equals 16 residues.

This chain uses TRBV5-6 with TRBJ1-5; TRBD1 matches at 8 bases. The CDR3 is 13 amino acids. CDR1 and CDR2 from the germline V gene are SGHDT and YYEEEE. The V segment lost 4 bases and the J segment 7 bases; nucleotides outside the gene matches: 4. In DNA form, the CDR3 reads TGTGCCAGCAGCAGACAGGGGTTCCAGCCCCAGCATTTT. This gives the protein CASSRQGFQPQHF.

V is TRBV19 and J is TRBJ1-3, with 10 bases that match TRBD1. The germline CDR1 and CDR2 sequences are LNHDA and SQIVND (reference sequence). The CDR3 has 14 amino acids. The V gene end was trimmed by 9 bases and the J gene end by 4 bases; junction bases not matched to a gene: 6. CDR3 coding DNA: TGTGCCAGCCGGGACAGGGGAGCCGGAAACACCATATATTTT. Its translation is CASRDRGAGNTIYF.

The chain links TRBV18 to TRBJ1-1; D unresolved. The V gene's germline CDR1 is KGHSH and CDR2 LQKENI. V dropped 2 bases and J dropped 8 bases, with 9 bases sitting between them. The CDR3 length is 12 residues. The CDR3 nucleotides read TGTGCCAGCTCACCAGGGAACCGAGAAGCTTTCTTT. Its protein product is CASSPGNREAFF.

The rearrangement uses TRBV28 and TRBJ2-5, with D uncertain. Between the trimmed V and J ends, which lost 4 bases and 5 bases, there was a span of 11 bases. The CDR3 is 13 amino acids. In germline, CDR1 is MDHEN, CDR2 SYDVKM. For the CDR3, the DNA is TGTGCCAGCAGTTCCGCGCTGGGCGAGACCCAGTACTTC. This sequence encodes CASSSALGETQYF.

This clone was found once. The chain uses TRBV19 and TRBJ2-3, with TRBD1 identical over 10 bases. CDR3 length: 16 amino acids. Germline CDR1 and CDR2: LNHDA and SQIVND (reference sequence). V trimming: 5 bases; J trimming: 2 bases; junction bases outside the gene matches: 7. The CDR3 DNA reads as TGTGCCAGTAGTGCATCCGGGACAGGGGTCACAGATACGCAGTATTTT. Translation gives CASSASGTGVTDTQYF.

This clone was recorded only once. The chain couples TRBV7-6 to TRBJ1-4, with unresolved D. V lost 3 bases to trimming and J lost 1 base, with 6 bases between them. CDR1 is SGHVS, CDR2 FNYEAQ, per germline. This CDR3 is 14 amino acids long. The CDR3 coding sequence is TGTGCCAGCAGCTTTTCTGGAACTAATGAAAAACTGTTTTTT. Translation: CASSFSGTNEKLFF.

The V call is TRBV11-1, the J call TRBJ1-3; perhaps TRBD1 as D (5 bases). The V end was cut by 4 bases, the J end by 4 bases, with 20 bases between. The CDR3 has 17 amino acids. Germline values: CDR1 SGHAT, CDR2 FQDESV (reference sequence). The CDR3 protein is CASSSSKGSPVGNTIYF. CDR3 coding DNA: TGTGCCAGCAGCTCCTCGAAGGGGTCTCCGGTCGGAAACACCATATATTTT. Combining the CDR3 with reference TRBV11-1 and TRBJ1-3 gives the whole variable domain EAEVAQSPRYKITEKSQAVAFWCDPISGHATLYWYRQILGQGPELLVQFQDESVVDDSQLPKDRFSAERLKGVDSTLKIQPAELGDSAMYLCASSSSKGSPVGNTIYFGEGSWLTVV.

The chain is built from TRBV11-2 and TRBJ2-1; TRBD2 matches at 10 bases. V trimming: 8 bases; J trimming: 3 bases; junction bases outside the gene matches: 10. CDR1 SGHAT and CDR2 FQNNGV come from the germline V gene. The CDR3 is made up of 16 amino acids. The CDR3: CASAPSGTSVYNEQFF. The CDR3 nucleotides are TGTGCCAGCGCCCCGTCCGGGACTAGCGTCTACAATGAGCAGTTCTTC.

This clone has only one observation. The chain joins TRBV19 to TRBJ1-2; the D gene is possibly TRBD1 (5 bases). The CDR3 totals 15 residues. CDR1 LNHDA and CDR2 SQIVND come from the germline V gene (reference sequence). Trimming left V 7 bases short and J 3 bases short, with 18 bases between. The CDR3: CASIPGFGADYGYTF. CDR3 in DNA: TGTGCCAGTATCCCCGGGTTCGGGGCGGACTATGGCTACACCTTC.